Below, one T cell receptor (beta chain) is given with its context. Sorted-subset replicate PCRs used 200 ng DNA, approximately 33,000 T cell genomes. Profiling relied on immunoSEQ multiplex PCR, and the TCRdb table lists in-frame clones only, not all of them. The top ten clones hold about 0.39% of a sample with about 2.4 million clones, roughly 93% of them seen once. The source of the sample is a study of shared clonotypes between healthy human individuals. Germline V gene sequence: CDR1 MDHEN, CDR2 SYDVKM. The germline V and J ends were trimmed by 6 bases and 10 bases, with 27 bases remaining between them. The CDR3 contains 16 residues.

The specimen was naive CD4+ T cells from PBMCs. As for subset: CD45RA+ positively selected. V gene TRBV28 combines with J gene TRBJ1-1, with D unresolved. The TCR sequence derives from a young man in good health. Some clones in this sample may be carry-over from other donors' samples. This chain's CDR3 is CASSSRDSFPKSGAFF. DNA for the CDR3: TGTGCCAGCAGCTCAAGGGATAGTTTCCCTAAGAGTGGAGCTTTCTTT.